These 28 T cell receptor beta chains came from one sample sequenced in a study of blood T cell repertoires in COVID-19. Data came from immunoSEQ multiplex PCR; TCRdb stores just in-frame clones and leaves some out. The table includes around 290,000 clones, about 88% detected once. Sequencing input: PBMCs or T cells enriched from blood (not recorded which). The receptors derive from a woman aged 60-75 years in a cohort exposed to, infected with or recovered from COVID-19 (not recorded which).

CDR3 protein: CASSRITSGQGAHEQFF. In nucleotides, the CDR3 is TGTGCCAGCAGCCGCATCACTTCGGGACAGGGGGCACATGAGCAGTTCTTC. The genes are TRBV4-2 and TRBJ2-1; 12 bases match TRBD1. Germline loops: CDR1 LGHNA, CDR2 YNFKEQ. The CDR3 has 17 residues. V lost 4 bases and J lost 8; bases outside the gene matches: 12.

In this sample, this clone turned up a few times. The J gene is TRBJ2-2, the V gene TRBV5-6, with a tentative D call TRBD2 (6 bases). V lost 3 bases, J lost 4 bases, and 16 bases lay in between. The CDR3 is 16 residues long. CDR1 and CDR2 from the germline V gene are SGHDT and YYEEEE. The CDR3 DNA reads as TGTGCCAGCAGCTCGGGCGGGACTCCCTTCACCGGGGAGCTGTTTTTT. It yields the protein CASSSGGTPFTGELFF.

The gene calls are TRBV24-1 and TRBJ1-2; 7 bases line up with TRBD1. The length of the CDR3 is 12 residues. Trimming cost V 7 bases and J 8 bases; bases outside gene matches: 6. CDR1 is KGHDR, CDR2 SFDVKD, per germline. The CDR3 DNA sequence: TGTGCCACCAGAGGGGACAGTGGGGGCTACACCTTC. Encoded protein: CATRGDSGGYTF.

Here the CDR3 DNA reads TGTGCCAGCAGCTCAGTCCAGGGGACTGGAAACACCATATATTTT. Protein: CASSSVQGTGNTIYF. The chain combines TRBV7-6 with TRBJ1-3, with a tentative D call TRBD1 (6 bases). The germline V and J ends were trimmed by 4 bases and 2 bases, with 12 bases remaining between them. CDR1 is SGHVS, CDR2 FNYEAQ, per germline. CDR3 length: 15 residues.

The CDR3 nucleotides read TGTGCCAGCAGTGAGGTATTAGCTTCACCCCTCCACTTT. Amino acid sequence: CASSEVLASPLHF. The chain recombines TRBV2 with TRBJ1-6; no clear D gene. The CDR3 consists of 13 residues. The V and J ends lost 3 bases and 9 bases respectively, with 9 bases between them. The germline gives CDR1 SNHLY, CDR2 FYNNEI.

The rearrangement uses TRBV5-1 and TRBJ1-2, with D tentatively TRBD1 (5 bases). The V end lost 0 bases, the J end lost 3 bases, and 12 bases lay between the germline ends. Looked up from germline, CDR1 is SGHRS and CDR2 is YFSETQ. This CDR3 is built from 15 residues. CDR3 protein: CASSLAVDRHYGYTF. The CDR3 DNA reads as TGCGCCAGCAGCTTGGCCGTCGACAGACACTATGGCTACACCTTC.

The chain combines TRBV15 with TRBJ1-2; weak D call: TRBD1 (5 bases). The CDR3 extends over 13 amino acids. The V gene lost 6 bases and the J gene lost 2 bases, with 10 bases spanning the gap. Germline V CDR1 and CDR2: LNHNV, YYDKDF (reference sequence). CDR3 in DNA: TGTGCCACCAGTGTAGACAGAAACTATGGCTACACCTTC. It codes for CATSVDRNYGYTF.

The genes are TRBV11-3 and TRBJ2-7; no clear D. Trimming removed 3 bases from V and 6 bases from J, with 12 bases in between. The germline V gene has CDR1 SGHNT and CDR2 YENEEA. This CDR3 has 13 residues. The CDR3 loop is CASSLARGSEQYF. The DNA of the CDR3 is TGTGCCAGCAGCTTGGCACGAGGAAGCGAGCAGTACTTC. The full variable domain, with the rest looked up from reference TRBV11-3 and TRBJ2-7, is EAGVVQSPRYKIIEKKQPVAFWCNPISGHNTLYWYLQNLGQGPELLIRYENEEAVDDSQLPKDRFSAERLKGVDSTLKIQPAELGDSAVYLCASSLARGSEQYFGPGTRLTVT.

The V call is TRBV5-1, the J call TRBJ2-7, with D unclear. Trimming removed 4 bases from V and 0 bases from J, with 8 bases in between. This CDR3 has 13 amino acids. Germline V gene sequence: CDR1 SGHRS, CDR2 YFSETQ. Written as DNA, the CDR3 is TGCGCCAGCAGCCTAACAGACTCCTACGAGCAGTACTTC. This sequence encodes CASSLTDSYEQYF.

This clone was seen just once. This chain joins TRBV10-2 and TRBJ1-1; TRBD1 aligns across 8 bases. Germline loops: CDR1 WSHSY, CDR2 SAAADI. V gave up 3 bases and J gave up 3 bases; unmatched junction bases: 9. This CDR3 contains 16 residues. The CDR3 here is CASSDKGQGQDTEAFF. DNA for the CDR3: TGCGCCAGCAGTGATAAAGGACAGGGCCAGGACACTGAAGCTTTCTTT.

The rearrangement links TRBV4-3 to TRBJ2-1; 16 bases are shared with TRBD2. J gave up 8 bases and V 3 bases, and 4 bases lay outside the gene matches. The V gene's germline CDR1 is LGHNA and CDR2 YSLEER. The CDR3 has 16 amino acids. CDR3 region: CASSHGTSGRGYEQFF. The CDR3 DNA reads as TGCGCCAGCAGCCATGGGACTAGCGGGAGGGGTTATGAGCAGTTCTTC.

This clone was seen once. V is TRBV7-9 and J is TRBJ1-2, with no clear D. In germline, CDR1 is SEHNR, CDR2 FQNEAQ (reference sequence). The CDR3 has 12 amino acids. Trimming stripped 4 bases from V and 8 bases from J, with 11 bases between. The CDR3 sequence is CASSSSPGGYTF. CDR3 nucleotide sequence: TGTGCCAGCAGCTCCTCTCCGGGGGGCTACACCTTC.

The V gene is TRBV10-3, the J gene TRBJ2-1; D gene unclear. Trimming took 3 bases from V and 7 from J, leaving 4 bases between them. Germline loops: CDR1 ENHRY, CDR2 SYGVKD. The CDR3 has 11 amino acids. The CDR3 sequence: CAISDLNEQFF. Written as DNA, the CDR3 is TGTGCCATCAGTGATCTTAATGAGCAGTTCTTC.

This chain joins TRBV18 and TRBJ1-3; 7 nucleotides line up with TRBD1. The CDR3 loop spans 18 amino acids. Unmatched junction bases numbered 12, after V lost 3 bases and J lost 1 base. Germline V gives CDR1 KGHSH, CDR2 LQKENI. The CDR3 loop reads CASSPRRDSLLSGNTIYF. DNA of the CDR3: TGTGCCAGCTCACCCCGCCGGGACAGCTTACTATCTGGAAACACCATATATTTT.

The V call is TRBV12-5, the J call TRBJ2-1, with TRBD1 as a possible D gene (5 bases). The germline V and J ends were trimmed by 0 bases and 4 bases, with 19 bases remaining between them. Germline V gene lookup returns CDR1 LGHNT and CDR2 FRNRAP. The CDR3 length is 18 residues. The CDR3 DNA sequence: TGTGCTAGTGGTTTGGTACAGACAGCCCGAAAGAATTACAATGAGCAGTTCTTC. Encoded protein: CASGLVQTARKNYNEQFF.

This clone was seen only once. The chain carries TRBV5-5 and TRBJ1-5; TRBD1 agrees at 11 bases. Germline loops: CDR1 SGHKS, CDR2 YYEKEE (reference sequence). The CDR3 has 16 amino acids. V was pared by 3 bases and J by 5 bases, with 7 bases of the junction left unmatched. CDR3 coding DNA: TGTGCCAGCAGCTGGGGGGACAGGGGGAATTATCAGCCCCAGCATTTT. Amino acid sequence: CASSWGDRGNYQPQHF.

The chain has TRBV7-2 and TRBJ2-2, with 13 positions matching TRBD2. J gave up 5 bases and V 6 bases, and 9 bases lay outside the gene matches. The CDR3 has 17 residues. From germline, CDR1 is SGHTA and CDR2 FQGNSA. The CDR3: CASSFGLAGVGTGELFF. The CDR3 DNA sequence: TGTGCCAGCAGTTTCGGACTAGCGGGAGTTGGGACCGGGGAGCTGTTTTTT. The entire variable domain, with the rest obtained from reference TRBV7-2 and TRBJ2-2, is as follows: GAGVSQSPSNKVTEKGKDVELRCDPISGHTALYWYRQSLGQGLEFLIYFQGNSAPDKSGLPSDRFSAERTGGSVSTLTIQRTQQEDSAVYLCASSFGLAGVGTGELFFGEGSRLTVL.

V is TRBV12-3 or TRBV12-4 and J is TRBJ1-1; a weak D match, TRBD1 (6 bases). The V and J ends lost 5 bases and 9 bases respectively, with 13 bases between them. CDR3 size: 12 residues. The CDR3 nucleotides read TGTGCCAGCAGTAATACAGGGTTACAAGCTTTCTTT. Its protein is CASSNTGLQAFF.

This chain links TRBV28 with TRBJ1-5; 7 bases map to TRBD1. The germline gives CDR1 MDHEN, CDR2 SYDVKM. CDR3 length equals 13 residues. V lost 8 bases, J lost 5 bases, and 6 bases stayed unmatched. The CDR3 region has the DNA TGTGCCAGCTTCGCGACAGGGTATCAGCCCCAGCATTTT. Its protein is CASFATGYQPQHF.

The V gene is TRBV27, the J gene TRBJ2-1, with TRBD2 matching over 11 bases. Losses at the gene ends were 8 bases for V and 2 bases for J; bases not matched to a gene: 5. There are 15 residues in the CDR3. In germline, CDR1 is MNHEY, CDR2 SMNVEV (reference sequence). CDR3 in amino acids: CASGGLAGAYNEQFF. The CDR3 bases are TGTGCCAGCGGCGGACTAGCGGGCGCCTACAATGAGCAGTTCTTC.

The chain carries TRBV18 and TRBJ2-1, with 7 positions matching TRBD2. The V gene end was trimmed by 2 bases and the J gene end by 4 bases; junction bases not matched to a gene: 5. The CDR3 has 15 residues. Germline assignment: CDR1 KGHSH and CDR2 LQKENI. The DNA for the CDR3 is TGTGCCAGCTCACCATGGAAGCGGGAATACAATGAGCAGTTCTTC. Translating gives CASSPWKREYNEQFF.

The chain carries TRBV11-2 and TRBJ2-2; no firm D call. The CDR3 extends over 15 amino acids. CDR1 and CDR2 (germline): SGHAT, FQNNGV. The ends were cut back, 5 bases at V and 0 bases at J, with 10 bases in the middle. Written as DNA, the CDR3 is TGTGCCAGCAGCCAGGTGGTTACGAACACCGGGGAGCTGTTTTTT. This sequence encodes CASSQVVTNTGELFF.

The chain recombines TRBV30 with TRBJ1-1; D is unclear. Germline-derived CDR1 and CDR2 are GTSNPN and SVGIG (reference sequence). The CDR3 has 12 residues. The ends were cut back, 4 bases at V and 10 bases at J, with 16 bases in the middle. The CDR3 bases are TGTGCCTGGATGCGCGGGGAAGGTCGAGCTTTCTTT. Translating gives CAWMRGEGRAFF.

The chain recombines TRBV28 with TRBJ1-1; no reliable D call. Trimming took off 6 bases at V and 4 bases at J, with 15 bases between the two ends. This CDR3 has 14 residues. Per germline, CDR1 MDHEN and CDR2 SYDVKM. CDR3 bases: TGTGCCAGCAGAGTGGAGGGCCGGGGCACTGAAGCTTTCTTT. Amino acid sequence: CASRVEGRGTEAFF.

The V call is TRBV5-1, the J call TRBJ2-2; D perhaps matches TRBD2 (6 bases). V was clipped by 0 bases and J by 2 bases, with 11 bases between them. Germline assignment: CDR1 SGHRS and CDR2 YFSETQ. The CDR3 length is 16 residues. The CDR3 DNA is TGCGCCAGCAGCTTGGCGGGGACTTATAACACCGGGGAGCTGTTTTTT. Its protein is CASSLAGTYNTGELFF.

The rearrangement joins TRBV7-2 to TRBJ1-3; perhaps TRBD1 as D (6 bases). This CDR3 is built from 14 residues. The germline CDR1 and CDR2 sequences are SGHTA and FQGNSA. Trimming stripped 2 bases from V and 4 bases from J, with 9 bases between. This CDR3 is CASSLRGGGNTIYF. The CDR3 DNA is TGTGCCAGCAGCTTAAGAGGGGGAGGAAACACCATATATTTT.

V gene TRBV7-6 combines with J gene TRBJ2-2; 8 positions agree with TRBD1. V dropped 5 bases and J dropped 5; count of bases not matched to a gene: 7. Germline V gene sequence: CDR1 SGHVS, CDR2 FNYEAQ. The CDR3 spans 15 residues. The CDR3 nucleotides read TGTGCCAGCAGCGTAGGACAGGGCAAGACCGGGGAGCTGTTTTTT. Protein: CASSVGQGKTGELFF.

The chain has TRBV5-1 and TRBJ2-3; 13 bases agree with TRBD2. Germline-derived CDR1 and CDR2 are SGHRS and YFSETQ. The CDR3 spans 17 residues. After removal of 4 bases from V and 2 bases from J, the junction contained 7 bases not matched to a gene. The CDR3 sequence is CASSGGLAGIFTDTQYF. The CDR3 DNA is TGCGCCAGCAGCGGGGGACTAGCGGGGATCTTCACAGATACGCAGTATTTT.